A selection of T cell receptor beta chains follows, all from one sample in a study of regulatory T cells in long-lasting Graves disease. MiXCR, applied by TCRdb to the multiplex PCR reads, yields one record per CDR3 protein. This sample has over 200,000 distinct CDR3 sequences, with around 19% found just once. These records were also assigned to another study, of T cells in Graves' hyperthyroidism and ophthalmopathy.

The specimen comprised peripheral blood mononuclear cells (PBMCs), sampled at new diagnosis, from a patient treated with antithyroid drugs. These receptor sequences come from a woman aged 30 to 39 with Graves disease. Each CDR3 is given with its conserved first and last residue. D genes are given only for firm matches. Some rows have no size entry. The others give once, few or many, or a class for an expanded clone.

d_call,v_call,clone_size,j_call,cdr3_aa,cdr3_nt
.,TRBV20-1,.,TRBJ2-1,CSAQPQLRGLYNEQFF,TGCAGTGCTCAACCGCAGCTGCGGGGGCTATACAATGAGCAGTTCTTC
.,TRBV7-2,many,TRBJ2-3,CASSGLAKSTDTQYF,TGTGCCAGCAGTGGGCTAGCGAAAAGCACAGATACGCAGTATTTT
.,TRBV14,many,TRBJ1-2,CASSQRPGPLGYGYTF,TGTGCCAGCAGCCAGCGACCGGGACCCCTCGGCTATGGCTACACCTTC
.,TRBV6-1,.,TRBJ1-2,CATRQDNYGYTF,TGTGCCACACGACAGGATAACTATGGCTACACCTTC
.,TRBV7-9,many,TRBJ2-1,CASRKSNGDQVEQFF,TGTGCCAGCAGAAAATCCAACGGGGACCAAGTTGAGCAGTTCTTC
.,TRBV3-1,many,TRBJ2-5,CASRADYPQETQYF,TGTGCCAGCAGAGCGGACTATCCCCAAGAGACCCAGTACTTC
TRBD2,TRBV12-3/TRBV12-4,.,TRBJ2-1,CASSLGGSASGGAGSYNEQFF,TGTGCCAGCAGTTTAGGTGGCTCGGCTAGCGGGGGGGCCGGGTCCTACAATGAGCAGTTCTTC
.,TRBV20-1,few,TRBJ2-2,CSARDLSGAGELFF,TGCAGTGCTAGAGATCTCAGTGGCGCCGGGGAGCTGTTTTTT
.,TRBV6-1,many,TRBJ1-3,CASRLSGPGNTIYF,TGTGCCAGCAGGCTTTCAGGGCCGGGAAACACCATATATTTT
TRBD1,TRBV11-2,many,TRBJ1-5,CASSPGTGADQPQHF,TGTGCCAGCAGCCCCGGGACAGGGGCGGATCAGCCCCAGCATTTT
.,TRBV15,many,TRBJ1-1,CATSRTVNTEAFF,TGTGCCACCAGCAGGACGGTGAACACTGAAGCTTTCTTT
.,TRBV7-9,.,TRBJ2-2,CASSFNQNTGELFF,TGTGCCAGCAGCTTCAACCAAAACACCGGGGAGCTGTTTTTT
.,TRBV12-3/TRBV12-4,many,TRBJ2-7,CASSLGPLLGEQYF,TGTGCCAGCAGCCTCGGACCGCTCCTAGGCGAGCAGTACTTC
.,TRBV20-1,many,TRBJ2-7,CSALLAPEQYF,TGCAGTGCCCTACTAGCTCCCGAGCAGTACTTC
.,TRBV7-2,many,TRBJ2-3,CASSFRGTSTDTQYF,TGTGCCAGCAGCTTTCGGGGGACTAGCACAGATACGCAGTATTTT
TRBD2,TRBV11-2,few,TRBJ2-1,CASSPSGGALSYNEQFF,TGTGCCAGCAGCCCCTCCGGGGGGGCCCTCTCCTACAATGAGCAGTTCTTC
.,TRBV27,many,TRBJ1-1,CASSLLGAEAFF,TGTGCCAGCAGTTTATTGGGGGCTGAAGCTTTCTTT
TRBD1,TRBV20-1,.,TRBJ2-1,CSAIRDRVTNEQFF,TGCAGTGCTATCCGGGACAGGGTGACAAATGAGCAGTTCTTC
.,TRBV19,many,TRBJ2-2,CASSTSRDTGELFF,TGTGCCAGTAGTACCAGCAGGGACACCGGGGAGCTGTTTTTT
.,TRBV27,many,TRBJ2-2,CASSLFETLNTGELFF,TGTGCCAGCAGTTTATTCGAGACACTTAACACCGGGGAGCTGTTTTTT
.,TRBV29-1,many,TRBJ2-7,CSVEGLGAPLGEQYF,TGCAGCGTTGAAGGGTTAGGGGCCCCCCTTGGGGAGCAGTACTTC
TRBD2,TRBV29-1,.,TRBJ2-3,CSVSGLAGDTDTQYF,TGCAGCGTTTCCGGACTAGCGGGGGACACAGATACGCAGTATTTT
.,TRBV29-1,many,TRBJ1-2,CSGETAHYGYTF,TGCAGCGGAGAGACAGCACACTATGGCTACACCTTC
.,TRBV12-3/TRBV12-4,many,TRBJ2-2,CASSFQGTGELFF,TGTGCCAGCAGCTTCCAGGGCACCGGGGAGCTGTTTTTT
.,TRBV7-9,many,TRBJ1-1,CASSLLRRNTEAFF,TGTGCCAGCAGCCTCCTACGACGGAACACTGAAGCTTTCTTT
.,TRBV7-9,many,TRBJ1-2,CASSSLARANHYGYTF,TGTGCCAGCAGCTCACTAGCGCGGGCGAACCACTATGGCTACACCTTC
.,TRBV7-3,many,TRBJ2-3,CASSSHRDGASDTQYF,TGTGCCAGCAGCTCTCACCGGGACGGCGCTTCAGATACGCAGTATTTT
.,TRBV5-1,.,TRBJ1-6,CASSFRILSYNSPLHF,TGCGCCAGCAGCTTCAGAATACTCTCCTATAATTCACCCCTCCACTTT
.,TRBV3-1,.,TRBJ2-2,CASSQDSRENTGELFF,TGTGCCAGCAGCCAAGATAGCAGGGAGAACACCGGGGAGCTGTTTTTT
.,TRBV6-2/TRBV6-3,many,TRBJ1-2,CASREDGYTF,TGTGCCAGTCGGGAGGATGGCTACACCTTC
.,TRBV19,.,TRBJ1-4,CASSMRHESEKLFF,TGTGCCAGTAGTATGAGGCACGAGAGTGAAAAACTGTTTTTT
.,TRBV19,.,TRBJ1-1,CASSFAGFGTEAFF,TGTGCCAGTAGTTTCGCAGGGTTCGGCACTGAAGCTTTCTTT
.,TRBV28,.,TRBJ1-2,CAIWTRWGGYTF,TGTGCCATATGGACACGTTGGGGTGGCTACACCTTC
.,TRBV7-9,few,TRBJ1-2,CASSLTPPGQIYGYTF,TGTGCCAGCAGCTTAACCCCACCCGGACAAATCTATGGCTACACCTTC
.,TRBV5-1,many,TRBJ1-1,CASSLGHTEAFF,TGCGCCAGCAGCTTGGGTCACACTGAAGCTTTCTTT
.,TRBV9,.,TRBJ1-2,CASSAGLQRSYGYTF,TGTGCCAGCAGCGCGGGACTCCAAAGGTCCTATGGCTACACCTTC
.,TRBV14,many,TRBJ2-2,CASSQEYGGELFF,TGTGCCAGCAGCCAAGAGTACGGCGGGGAGCTGTTTTTT
.,TRBV19,many,TRBJ1-2,CASSMRPDGYTF,TGTGCCAGTAGTATGAGGCCCGATGGCTACACCTTC
.,TRBV20-1,many,TRBJ2-3,CSVRSETPLRPDTQYF,TGCAGTGTTAGAAGTGAAACTCCACTCCGGCCAGATACGCAGTATTTT
.,TRBV12-3/TRBV12-4,many,TRBJ1-2,CASRFSGRTNYGYTF,TGTGCCAGCAGGTTTTCTGGACGGACTAACTATGGCTACACCTTC
.,TRBV15,many,TRBJ1-2,CATSSEFGQGIYGYTF,TGTGCCACCAGCAGCGAGTTCGGGCAGGGGATCTATGGCTACACCTTC
.,TRBV19,.,TRBJ1-2,CASSIGTVRGYTF,TGTGCCAGTAGTATAGGGACAGTACGCGGCTACACCTTC
TRBD1,TRBV19,few,TRBJ1-2,CASSRTGTYGYTF,TGTGCCAGTAGCCGGACAGGGACCTATGGCTACACCTTC
TRBD2,TRBV6-2/TRBV6-3,.,TRBJ2-7,CASSYPPGGDPYEQYF,TGTGCCAGCAGTTACCCCCCCGGGGGGGACCCCTACGAGCAGTACTTC
.,TRBV14,many,TRBJ2-5,CASRPYEGPEVGKGTQYF,TGTGCCAGCAGACCATACGAAGGTCCCGAGGTGGGGAAGGGGACCCAGTACTTC
TRBD2,TRBV5-5,few,TRBJ2-3,CASSFSRTSADTQYF,TGTGCCAGCAGCTTCAGCCGGACTAGCGCAGATACGCAGTATTTT
.,TRBV12-3/TRBV12-4,many,TRBJ2-7,CASSLAGVVRPYYEQYF,TGTGCCAGCAGTTTAGCCGGGGTGGTCCGGCCCTACTACGAGCAGTACTTC
.,TRBV5-1,many,TRBJ1-1,CASSLTGVSGTEAFF,TGTGCCAGCAGCTTAACTGGGGTCTCTGGCACTGAAGCTTTCTTT
.,TRBV29-1,many,TRBJ2-5,CSVEVRRLYQETQYF,TGCAGCGTTGAAGTCAGGCGCCTGTACCAAGAGACCCAGTACTTC
.,TRBV20-1,many,TRBJ1-2,CSAGRGSFGGYTF,TGCAGTGCAGGGAGGGGGAGCTTTGGTGGCTACACCTTC
.,TRBV29-1,.,TRBJ2-7,CSVGPAAYEQYF,TGCAGCGTTGGGCCCGCAGCCTACGAGCAGTACTTC